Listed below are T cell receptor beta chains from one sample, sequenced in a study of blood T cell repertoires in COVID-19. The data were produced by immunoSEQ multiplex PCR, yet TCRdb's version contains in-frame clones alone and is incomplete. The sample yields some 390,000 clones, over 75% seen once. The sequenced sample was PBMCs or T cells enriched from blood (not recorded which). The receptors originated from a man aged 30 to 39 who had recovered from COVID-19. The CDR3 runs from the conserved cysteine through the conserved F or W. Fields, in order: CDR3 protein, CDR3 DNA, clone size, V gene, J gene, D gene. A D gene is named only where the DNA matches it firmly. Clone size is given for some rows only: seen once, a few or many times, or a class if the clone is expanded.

CASTRTGRTEAFF	TGTGCCAGCACAAGGACAGGGCGAACTGAAGCTTTCTTT	once	TRBV28	TRBJ1-1	TRBD1
CASSPLDRGDNEQFF	TGTGCCAGCAGCCCGCTAGACCGGGGTGACAATGAGCAGTTCTTC	-	TRBV7-3	TRBJ2-1	-
CAWSGPFRCLF	TGTGCCTGGAGTGGGCCATTCCGCTGCCTCTTC	-	TRBV30	TRBJ2-1	-
CASTPDSGTQYF	TGTGCCAGCACCCCGGACTCGGGGACCCAGTACTTC	-	TRBV12-3/TRBV12-4	TRBJ2-5	-
CASSIGTPIDTQYF	TGTGCCAGCAGCATCGGGACACCTATCGATACGCAGTATTTT	-	TRBV7-2	TRBJ2-3	-
CASSESGHRDGETQYF	TGTGCCAGCAGCGAGTCGGGACACCGGGATGGGGAGACCCAGTACTTC	-	TRBV5-4	TRBJ2-5	-
CASSPSDGVGYTF	TGTGCCAGCAGCCCCAGTGACGGGGTTGGCTACACCTTC	-	TRBV7-9	TRBJ1-2	-
CASQAGQKNTEAFF	TGTGCCAGCCAAGCCGGACAGAAAAACACTGAAGCTTTCTTT	-	TRBV28	TRBJ1-1	-
CASSFTGARSPLHF	TGTGCCAGCAGCTTTACAGGGGCGAGATCACCCCTCCACTTT	once	TRBV11-2	TRBJ1-6	TRBD1
CASSWRLAELQETQYF	TGTGCCAGCAGCTGGAGACTAGCGGAACTCCAAGAGACCCAGTACTTC	-	TRBV11-2	TRBJ2-5	TRBD2
CAIRPDYSGRGYNEQFF	TGTGCCATCAGGCCGGACTATAGCGGGAGAGGCTACAATGAGCAGTTCTTC	-	TRBV10-3	TRBJ2-1	TRBD2
CASSPRQVGNQPQHF	TGCGCCAGCAGCCCCCGACAGGTAGGGAATCAGCCCCAGCATTTT	-	TRBV4-1	TRBJ1-5	-
CASRGQGGSPLHF	TGTGCCAGCCGGGGACAGGGTGGTTCACCCCTCCACTTT	-	TRBV2	TRBJ1-6	TRBD1
CASSPSRGEPQHF	TGTGCCAGCTCACCGAGCAGAGGCGAGCCCCAGCATTTT	-	TRBV18	TRBJ1-5	-
CASSLVGRVNTEAFF	TGTGCCAGCAGCTTGGTGGGCAGGGTGAACACTGAAGCTTTCTTT	-	TRBV5-6	TRBJ1-1	-
CASSLSGRGEQYF	TGTGCCAGCAGTTTGAGCGGGAGGGGCGAGCAGTACTTC	-	TRBV12-3/TRBV12-4	TRBJ2-7	TRBD2
CSAPASGKTTDTQYF	TGCAGCGCCCCCGCCAGCGGGAAGACCACAGATACGCAGTATTTT	-	TRBV29-1	TRBJ2-3	TRBD2
CASSLADRADTQYF	TGCGCCAGCAGCTTGGCGGACAGGGCAGATACGCAGTATTTT	few	TRBV5-1	TRBJ2-3	TRBD1
CASSFRQGRDTQYF	TGTGCCAGCAGTTTCCGACAGGGGAGAGATACGCAGTATTTT	-	TRBV11-1	TRBJ2-3	TRBD1
CASSLGQFDEKLFF	TGTGCCAGCTCACTCGGACAGTTTGATGAAAAACTGTTTTTT	-	TRBV18	TRBJ1-4	-
CASSRSGTLTDTQYF	TGTGCCAGCAGTCGTAGCGGGACTCTCACAGATACGCAGTATTTT	-	TRBV6-5	TRBJ2-3	TRBD2
CASSLLLAGDFTDTQYF	TGTGCCAGCAGTTTACTTCTAGCGGGAGACTTTACAGATACGCAGTATTTT	-	TRBV28	TRBJ2-3	TRBD2
CASSLLGRTYEQYF	TGTGCCAGCAGCTTGTTGGGGAGGACCTACGAGCAGTACTTC	-	TRBV5-4	TRBJ2-7	-
CASSQPGDNRVKLFF	TGTGCCAGCAGTCAGCCTGGGGACAATCGGGTAAAACTGTTTTTT	-	TRBV28	TRBJ1-4	-
CASSLLLAVSYEQYF	TGTGCCAGCAGCTTACTACTAGCGGTCTCCTACGAGCAGTACTTC	-	TRBV11-1	TRBJ2-7	TRBD2
CASSFAGGQPQHF	TGTGCCAGCAGTTTTGCGGGTGGGCAGCCCCAGCATTTT	-	TRBV12-3/TRBV12-4	TRBJ1-5	-
CASRGTGAWYTEAFF	TGTGCCAGCAGGGGGACAGGGGCCTGGTACACTGAAGCTTTCTTT	-	TRBV6-5	TRBJ1-1	TRBD1
CASSQQGAGSNQPQHF	TGTGCCAGCAGCCAACAGGGGGCAGGGAGCAATCAGCCCCAGCATTTT	-	TRBV3-1/TRBV3-2	TRBJ1-5	TRBD1
CASSPRAGGTDTQYF	TGTGCCAGCAGCCCTCGGGCGGGGGGGACAGATACGCAGTATTTT	-	TRBV7-6	TRBJ2-3	TRBD2
CASSLDLAGVVDTQYF	TGTGCCAGCAGCTTAGATCTAGCGGGAGTGGTAGATACGCAGTATTTT	few	TRBV7-9	TRBJ2-3	TRBD2
CASSQRTGVMNTEAFF	TGTGCCAGCTCACAGCGGACAGGGGTAATGAACACTGAAGCTTTCTTT	-	TRBV18	TRBJ1-1	TRBD1
CASSQGLAESSYEQYF	TGTGCCAGCAGTCAAGGACTAGCGGAAAGCTCCTACGAGCAGTACTTC	-	TRBV5-4	TRBJ2-7	TRBD2
CASSSRGGNGYTF	TGTGCCAGCAGTTCCCGGGGGGGGAATGGCTACACCTTC	once	TRBV27	TRBJ1-2	-
CATGEYADTQYF	TGTGCCACCGGGGAGTACGCAGATACGCAGTATTTT	-	TRBV10-3	TRBJ2-3	-
CASSQSPGEANYGYTF	TGCGCCAGCAGCCAGTCCCCAGGGGAAGCTAACTATGGCTACACCTTC	-	TRBV4-1	TRBJ1-2	-
CASSLLPGTEGSPLHF	TGCGCCAGCAGCTTACTTCCCGGCACCGAGGGTTCACCCCTCCACTTT	once	TRBV5-1	TRBJ1-6	-
CSVVTTSGTYEQYF	TGCAGCGTTGTTACCACTAGCGGCACCTACGAGCAGTACTTC	-	TRBV29-1	TRBJ2-7	TRBD2